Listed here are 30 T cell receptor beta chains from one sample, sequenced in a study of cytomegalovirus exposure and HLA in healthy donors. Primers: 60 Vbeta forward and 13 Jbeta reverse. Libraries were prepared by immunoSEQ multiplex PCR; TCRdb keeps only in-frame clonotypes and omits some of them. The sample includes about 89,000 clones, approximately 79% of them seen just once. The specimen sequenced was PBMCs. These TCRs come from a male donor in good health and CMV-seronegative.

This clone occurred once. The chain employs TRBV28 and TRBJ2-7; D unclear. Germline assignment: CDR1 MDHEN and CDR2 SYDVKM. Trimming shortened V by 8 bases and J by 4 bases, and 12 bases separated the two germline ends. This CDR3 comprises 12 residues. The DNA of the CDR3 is TGTGCCAGCTCATCGTACTATTACGAGCAGTACTTC. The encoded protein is CASSSYYYEQYF.

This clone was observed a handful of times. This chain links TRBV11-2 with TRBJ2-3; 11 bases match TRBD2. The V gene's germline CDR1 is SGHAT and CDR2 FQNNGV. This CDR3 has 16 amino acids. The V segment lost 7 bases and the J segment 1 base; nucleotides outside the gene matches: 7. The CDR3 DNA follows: TGTGCCAGCATCTTGGGACTAGCGGATGGCACAGATACGCAGTATTTT. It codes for CASILGLADGTDTQYF.

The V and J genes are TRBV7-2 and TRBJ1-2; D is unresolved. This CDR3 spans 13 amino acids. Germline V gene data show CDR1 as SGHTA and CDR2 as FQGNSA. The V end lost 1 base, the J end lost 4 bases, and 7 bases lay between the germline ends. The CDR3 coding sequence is TGTGCCAGCAGCTTAGTTAGTTTCTATGGCTACACCTTC. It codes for CASSLVSFYGYTF.

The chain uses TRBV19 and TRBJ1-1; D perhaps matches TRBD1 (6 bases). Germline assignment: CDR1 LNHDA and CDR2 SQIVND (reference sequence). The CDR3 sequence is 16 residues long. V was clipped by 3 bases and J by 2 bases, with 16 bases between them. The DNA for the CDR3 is TGTGCCAGTAGTATCTCTAGGACAGCAAAAAACACTGAAGCTTTCTTT. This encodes CASSISRTAKNTEAFF.

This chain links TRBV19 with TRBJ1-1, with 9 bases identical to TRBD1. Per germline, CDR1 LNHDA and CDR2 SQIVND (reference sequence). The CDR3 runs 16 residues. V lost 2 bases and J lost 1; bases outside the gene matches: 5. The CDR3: CASSISRDRANTEAFF. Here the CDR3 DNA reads TGTGCCAGTAGTATATCCCGGGACAGGGCGAACACTGAAGCTTTCTTT.

The chain's CDR3 is CASSQDVGQGAYEQYF. The CDR3, as DNA: TGCGCCAGCAGCCAAGATGTGGGACAGGGGGCGTACGAGCAGTACTTC. The V and J genes are TRBV4-1 and TRBJ2-7; the match to TRBD1 covers 12 bases. Germline values: CDR1 MGHRA, CDR2 YSYEKL. CDR3 length: 16 residues. The ends lost 0 bases at V and 4 bases at J; junction bases unmatched: 4.

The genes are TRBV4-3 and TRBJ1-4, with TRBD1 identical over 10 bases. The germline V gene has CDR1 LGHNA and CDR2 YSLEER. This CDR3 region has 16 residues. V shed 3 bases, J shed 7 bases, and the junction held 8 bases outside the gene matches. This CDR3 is CASSQGGTGVSEKLFF. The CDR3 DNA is TGCGCCAGCAGCCAGGGTGGGACAGGGGTTAGTGAAAAACTGTTTTTT.

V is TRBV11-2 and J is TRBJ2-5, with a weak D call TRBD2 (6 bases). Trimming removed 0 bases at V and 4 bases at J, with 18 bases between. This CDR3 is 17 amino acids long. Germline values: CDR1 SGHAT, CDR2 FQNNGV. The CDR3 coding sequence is TGTGCCAGCAGCTTAGATTCGAGGACCCTGGGGGGAGAGACCCAGTACTTC. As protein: CASSLDSRTLGGETQYF.

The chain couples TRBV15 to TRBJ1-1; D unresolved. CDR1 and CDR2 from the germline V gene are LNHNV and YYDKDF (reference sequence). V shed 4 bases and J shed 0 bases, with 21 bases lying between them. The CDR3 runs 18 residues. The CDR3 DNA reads TGTGCCACCAGCAAGATTTTCACGCCGGGGATAATGAACACTGAAGCTTTCTTT. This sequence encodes CATSKIFTPGIMNTEAFF.

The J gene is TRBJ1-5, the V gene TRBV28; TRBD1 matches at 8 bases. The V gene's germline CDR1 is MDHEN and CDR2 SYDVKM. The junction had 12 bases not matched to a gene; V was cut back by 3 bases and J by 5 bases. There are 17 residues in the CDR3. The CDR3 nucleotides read TGTGCCAGCAGTTTCGGGCAGGGGGCTCGAAGGGATCAGCCCCAGCATTTT. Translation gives CASSFGQGARRDQPQHF.

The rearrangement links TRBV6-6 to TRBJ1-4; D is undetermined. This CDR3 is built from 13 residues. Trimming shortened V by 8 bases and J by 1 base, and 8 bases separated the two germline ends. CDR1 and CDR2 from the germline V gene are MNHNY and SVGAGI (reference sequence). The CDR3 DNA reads TGTGCCAGCGAGGGTAGAACTAATGAAAAACTGTTTTTT. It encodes CASEGRTNEKLFF.

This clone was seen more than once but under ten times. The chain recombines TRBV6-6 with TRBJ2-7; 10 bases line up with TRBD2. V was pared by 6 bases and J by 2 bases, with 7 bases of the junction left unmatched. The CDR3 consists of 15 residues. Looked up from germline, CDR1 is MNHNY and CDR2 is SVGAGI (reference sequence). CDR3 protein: CASSQLGLAAYEQYF. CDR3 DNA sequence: TGTGCCAGCAGCCAGTTAGGACTAGCGGCCTACGAGCAGTACTTC.

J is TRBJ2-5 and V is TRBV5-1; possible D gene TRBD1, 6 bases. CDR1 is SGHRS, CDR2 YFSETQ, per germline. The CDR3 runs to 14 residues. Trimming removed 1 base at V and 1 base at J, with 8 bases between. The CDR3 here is CASSLPGAQETQYF. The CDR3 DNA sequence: TGCGCCAGCAGCTTGCCAGGGGCCCAAGAGACCCAGTACTTC.

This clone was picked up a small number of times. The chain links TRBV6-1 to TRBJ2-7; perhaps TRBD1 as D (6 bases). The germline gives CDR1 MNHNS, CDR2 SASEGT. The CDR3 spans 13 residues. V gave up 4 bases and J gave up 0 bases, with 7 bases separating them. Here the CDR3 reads CASSGQVSYEQYF. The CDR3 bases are TGTGCCAGCAGTGGACAGGTCTCCTACGAGCAGTACTTC.

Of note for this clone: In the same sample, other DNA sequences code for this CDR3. The CDR3: CASSPRTGLSSGELFF. CDR3 in DNA: TGTGCCAGCAGCCCGAGGACAGGACTCTCCTCAGGGGAGCTGTTTTTT. V is TRBV9 and J is TRBJ2-2; 7 bases align to TRBD1. There are 16 residues in the CDR3. The germline V gene has CDR1 SGDLS and CDR2 YYNGEE. V shed 4 bases, J shed 8 bases, and the junction held 14 bases outside the gene matches. Variable domain in full (rest from reference TRBV9 and TRBJ2-2): DSGVTQTPKHLITATGQRVTLRCSPRSGDLSVYWYQQSLDQGLQFLIQYYNGEERAKGNILERFSAQQFPDLHSELNLSSLELGDSALYFCASSPRTGLSSGELFFGEGSRLTVL.

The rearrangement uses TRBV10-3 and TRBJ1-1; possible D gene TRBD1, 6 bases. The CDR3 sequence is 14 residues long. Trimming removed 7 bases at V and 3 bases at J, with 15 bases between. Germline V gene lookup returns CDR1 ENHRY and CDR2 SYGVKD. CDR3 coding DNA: TGTGCCATCAAGAACCAGGGGTGGGACACTGAAGCTTTCTTT. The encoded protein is CAIKNQGWDTEAFF.

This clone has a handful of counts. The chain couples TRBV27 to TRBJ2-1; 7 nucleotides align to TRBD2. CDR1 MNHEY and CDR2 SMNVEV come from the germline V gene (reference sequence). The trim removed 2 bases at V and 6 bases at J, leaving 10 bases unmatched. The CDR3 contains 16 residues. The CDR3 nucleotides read TGTGCCAGCAGTTTAATGACTAGCTATAGCCTCAATGAGCAGTTCTTC. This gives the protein CASSLMTSYSLNEQFF.

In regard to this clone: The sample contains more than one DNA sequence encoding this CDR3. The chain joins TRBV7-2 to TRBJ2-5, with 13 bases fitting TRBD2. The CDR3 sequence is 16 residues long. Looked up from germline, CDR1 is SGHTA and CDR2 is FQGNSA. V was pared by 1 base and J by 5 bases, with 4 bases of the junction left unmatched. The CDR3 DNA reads TGTGCCAGCAGCTTAGGACTAGCGGGAGGTGGCGAGACCCAGTACTTC. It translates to CASSLGLAGGGETQYF.

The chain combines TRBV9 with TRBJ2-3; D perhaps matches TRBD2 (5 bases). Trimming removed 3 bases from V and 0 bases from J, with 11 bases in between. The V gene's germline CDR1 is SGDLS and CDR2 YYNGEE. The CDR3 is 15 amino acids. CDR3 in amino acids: CASSAPTTSTDTQYF. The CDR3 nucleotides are TGTGCCAGCAGCGCCCCGACTACAAGCACAGATACGCAGTATTTT.

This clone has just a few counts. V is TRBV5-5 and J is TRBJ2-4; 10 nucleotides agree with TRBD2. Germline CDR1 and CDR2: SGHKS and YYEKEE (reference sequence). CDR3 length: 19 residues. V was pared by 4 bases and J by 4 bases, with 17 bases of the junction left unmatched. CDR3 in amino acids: CASSPAEASGSLAKNIQYF. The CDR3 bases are TGTGCCAGCAGCCCCGCAGAGGCTAGCGGGAGTCTTGCGAAAAACATTCAGTACTTC.

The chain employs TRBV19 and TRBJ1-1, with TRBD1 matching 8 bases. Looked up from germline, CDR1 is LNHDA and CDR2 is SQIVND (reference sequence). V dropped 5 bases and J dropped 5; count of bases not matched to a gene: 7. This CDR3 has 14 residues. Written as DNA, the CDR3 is TGTGCCAGTAGTTTACGACAGGGGAGGACTGAAGCTTTCTTT. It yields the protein CASSLRQGRTEAFF.

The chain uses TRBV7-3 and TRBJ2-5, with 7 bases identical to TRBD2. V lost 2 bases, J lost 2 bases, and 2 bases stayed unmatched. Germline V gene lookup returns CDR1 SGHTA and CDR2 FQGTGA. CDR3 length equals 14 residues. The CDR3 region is CASSLQGGQETQYF. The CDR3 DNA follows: TGTGCCAGCAGCTTACAGGGAGGGCAAGAGACCCAGTACTTC.

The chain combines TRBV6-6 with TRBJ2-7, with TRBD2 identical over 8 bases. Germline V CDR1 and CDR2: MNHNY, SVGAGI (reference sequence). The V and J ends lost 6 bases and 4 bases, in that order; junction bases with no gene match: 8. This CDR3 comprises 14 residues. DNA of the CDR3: TGTGCCAGCAGCACCGGGACTAGAGATTACGAGCAGTACTTC. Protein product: CASSTGTRDYEQYF.

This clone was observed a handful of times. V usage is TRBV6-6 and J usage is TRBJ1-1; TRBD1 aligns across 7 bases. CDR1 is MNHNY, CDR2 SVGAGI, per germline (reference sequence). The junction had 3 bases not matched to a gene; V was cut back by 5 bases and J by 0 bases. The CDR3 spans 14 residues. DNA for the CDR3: TGTGCCAGCAGTCCGACAGGGCTGAACACTGAAGCTTTCTTT. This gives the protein CASSPTGLNTEAFF.

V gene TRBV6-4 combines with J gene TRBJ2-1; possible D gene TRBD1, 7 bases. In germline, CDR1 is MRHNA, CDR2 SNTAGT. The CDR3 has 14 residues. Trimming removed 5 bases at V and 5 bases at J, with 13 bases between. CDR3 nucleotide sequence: TGTGCCAGCAGTAGGGGGGACAGAAACAATGAGCAGTTCTTC. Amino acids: CASSRGDRNNEQFF.

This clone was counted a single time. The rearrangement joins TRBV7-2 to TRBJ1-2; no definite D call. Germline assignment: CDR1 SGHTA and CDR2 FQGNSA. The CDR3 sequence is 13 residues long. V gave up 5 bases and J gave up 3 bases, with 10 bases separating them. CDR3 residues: CASSPPVDYGYTF. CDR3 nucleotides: TGTGCCAGCAGCCCCCCCGTAGACTATGGCTACACCTTC.

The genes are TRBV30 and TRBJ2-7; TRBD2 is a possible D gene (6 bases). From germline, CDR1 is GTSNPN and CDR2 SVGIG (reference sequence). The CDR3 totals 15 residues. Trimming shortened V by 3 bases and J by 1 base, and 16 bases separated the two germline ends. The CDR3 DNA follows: TGTGCCTGGAGCAATCCGGACTACTCATCCTACGAGCAGTACTTC. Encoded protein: CAWSNPDYSSYEQYF.

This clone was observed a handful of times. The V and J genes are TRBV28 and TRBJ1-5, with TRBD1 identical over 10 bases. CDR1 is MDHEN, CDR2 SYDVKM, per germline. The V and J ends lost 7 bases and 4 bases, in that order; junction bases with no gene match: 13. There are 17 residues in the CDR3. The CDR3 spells CASNGSTGGKKNQPQHF. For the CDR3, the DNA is TGTGCCAGCAATGGGTCGACAGGGGGCAAGAAAAATCAGCCCCAGCATTTT.

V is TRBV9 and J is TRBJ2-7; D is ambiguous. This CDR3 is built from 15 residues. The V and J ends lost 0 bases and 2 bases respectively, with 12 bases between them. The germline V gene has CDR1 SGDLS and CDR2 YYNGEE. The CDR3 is CASSVDGSLTYEQYF. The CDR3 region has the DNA TGTGCCAGCAGCGTAGACGGGTCCTTAACCTACGAGCAGTACTTC.

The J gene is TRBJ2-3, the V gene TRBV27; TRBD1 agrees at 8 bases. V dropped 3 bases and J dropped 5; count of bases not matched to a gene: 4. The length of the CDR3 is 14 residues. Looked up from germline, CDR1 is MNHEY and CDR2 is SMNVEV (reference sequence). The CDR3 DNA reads TGTGCCAGCAGTTTCCGGACAGGGTTAGATACGCAGTATTTT. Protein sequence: CASSFRTGLDTQYF.